This record concerns one T cell receptor (beta chain) sequence. This clonotype has only a few counts. Its antigen is currently not known. One base away there is no much larger clone; base qualities are not given. The sample is drawn from a study of patients and donors after allogeneic stem cell transplantation (dated by TCRdb to 2020 to 2021). At the junction V is shortened by 4 bases and J by 2 bases; bases outside the gene matches: 16. Measured from the cysteine to the phenylalanine, the CDR3 is 18 residues long. Just CDR3 DNA is preserved here, 54 bases in frame from base 1. In the germline V gene (reference sequence), CDR1 corresponds to DFQATT and CDR2 to SNEGSKA. Libraries were built with RT-PCR. TCRdb records NextSeq 550 as the sequencer. Using fastp at Q25 and MiXCR, TCRdb reprocessed the public reads and kept productive beta chains. One record per CDR3 amino acid sequence lists the most common genes and DNA. In this sample the table shows over 350,000 distinct CDR3 sequences, around 15% of which occur a single time. The ten largest clones add up to around 7.9% of the sample.

This clonotype was obtained from a human donor who was either an allogeneic HSCT recipient or a stem cell or donor lymphocyte infusion donor (not recorded which). It is not recorded whose cells these are; they may come from a transplant donor. Sample: blood, either unsorted or a sorted T cell fraction (not recorded which). The chain is assembled from TRBV20-1 and TRBJ2-3; 9 junctional bases match TRBD2. The bases read TGCAGTGCTATCAACCCCTTCCCCCTAGCGGGGAACACAGATACGCAGTATTTT. This yields the protein CSAINPFPLAGNTDTQYF.